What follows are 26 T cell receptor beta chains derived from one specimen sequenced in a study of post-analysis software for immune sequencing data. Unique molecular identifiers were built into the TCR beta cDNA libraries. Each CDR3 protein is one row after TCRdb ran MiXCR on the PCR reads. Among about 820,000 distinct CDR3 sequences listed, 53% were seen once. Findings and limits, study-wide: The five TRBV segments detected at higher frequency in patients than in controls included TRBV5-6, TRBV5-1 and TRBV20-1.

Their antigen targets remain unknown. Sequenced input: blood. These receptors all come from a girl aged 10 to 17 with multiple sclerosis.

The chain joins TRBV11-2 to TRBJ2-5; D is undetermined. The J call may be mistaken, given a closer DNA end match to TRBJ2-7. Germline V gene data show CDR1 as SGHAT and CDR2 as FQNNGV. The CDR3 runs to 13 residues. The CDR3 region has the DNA TGTGCCAGCAGCTTCGTGATGTCCTACGAGCAGTACTTC. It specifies CASSFVMSYEQYF.

In DNA form, the CDR3 reads TGTGCCAGCAGCTCATCCCCGGTCGGTCAGCCCCAGCATTTT. Translated: CASSSSPVGQPQHF. J is TRBJ1-5 and V is TRBV7-6; D ambiguous. Trimming removed 4 bases at V and 6 bases at J, with 13 bases between. Germline V gene data show CDR1 as SGHVS and CDR2 as FNYEAQ. CDR3 length: 14 amino acids.

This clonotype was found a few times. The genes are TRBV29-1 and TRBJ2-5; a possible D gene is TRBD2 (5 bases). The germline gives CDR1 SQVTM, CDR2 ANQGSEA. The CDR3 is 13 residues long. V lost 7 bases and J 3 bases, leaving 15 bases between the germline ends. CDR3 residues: CSARYPGEETQYF. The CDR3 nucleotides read TGCAGCGCCCGCTACCCCGGGGAAGAGACCCAGTACTTC. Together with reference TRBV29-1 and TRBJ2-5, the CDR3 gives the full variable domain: SAVISQKPSRDICQRGTSLTIQCQVDSQVTMMFWYRQQPGQSLTLIATANQGSEATYESGFVIDKFPISRPNLTFSTLTVSNMSPEDSSIYLCSARYPGEETQYFGPGTRLLVL.

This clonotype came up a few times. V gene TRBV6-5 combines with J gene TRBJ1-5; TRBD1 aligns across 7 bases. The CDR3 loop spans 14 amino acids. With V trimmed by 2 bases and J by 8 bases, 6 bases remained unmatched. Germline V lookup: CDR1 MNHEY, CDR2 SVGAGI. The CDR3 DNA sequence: TGTGCCAGCAGTTACCGACAGGGTTGGGAGCCCCAGCATTTT. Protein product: CASSYRQGWEPQHF.

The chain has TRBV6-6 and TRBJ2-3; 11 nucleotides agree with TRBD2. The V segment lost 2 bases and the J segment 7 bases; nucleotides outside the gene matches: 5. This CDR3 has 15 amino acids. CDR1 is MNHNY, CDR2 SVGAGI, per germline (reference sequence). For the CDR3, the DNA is TGTGCCAGCAGTTACGCTAGCGGGGGGTCGAATACGCAGTATTTT. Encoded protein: CASSYASGGSNTQYF.

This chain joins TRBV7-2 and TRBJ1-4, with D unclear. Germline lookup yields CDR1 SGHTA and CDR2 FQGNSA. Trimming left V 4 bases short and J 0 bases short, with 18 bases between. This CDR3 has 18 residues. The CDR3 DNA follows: TGTGCCAGCAGCTCCGGGATCCTTAGTATCCCAACTAATGAAAAACTGTTTTTT. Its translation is CASSSGILSIPTNEKLFF.

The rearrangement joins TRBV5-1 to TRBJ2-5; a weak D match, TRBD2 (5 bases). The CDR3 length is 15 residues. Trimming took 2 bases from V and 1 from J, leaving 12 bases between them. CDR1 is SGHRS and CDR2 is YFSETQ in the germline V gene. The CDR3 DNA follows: TGCGCCAGCAGCTTCCGGGGAAACCCCCAAGAGACCCAGTACTTC. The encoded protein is CASSFRGNPQETQYF.

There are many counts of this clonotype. CDR3 DNA: TGTGCCAGCAGTAGGAGCGGCTCCACAGATACGCAGTATTTT. It yields the protein CASSRSGSTDTQYF. V and J are TRBV6-4 and TRBJ2-3; TRBD2 is a possible D gene (5 bases). Per germline, CDR1 MRHNA and CDR2 SNTAGT. V was clipped by 5 bases and J by 2 bases, with 11 bases between them. This CDR3 is built from 14 residues.

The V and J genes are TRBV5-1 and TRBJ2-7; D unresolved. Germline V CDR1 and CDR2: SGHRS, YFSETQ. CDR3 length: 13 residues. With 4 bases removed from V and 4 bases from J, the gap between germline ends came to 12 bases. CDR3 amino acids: CASSQMMGYEQYF. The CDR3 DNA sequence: TGCGCCAGCAGCCAGATGATGGGGTACGAGCAGTACTTC.

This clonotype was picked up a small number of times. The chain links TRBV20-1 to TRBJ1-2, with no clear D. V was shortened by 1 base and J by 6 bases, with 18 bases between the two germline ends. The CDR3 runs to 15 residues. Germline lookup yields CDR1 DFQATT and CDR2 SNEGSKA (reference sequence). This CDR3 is CSARVIDPRRNGYTF. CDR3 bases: TGCAGTGCTAGAGTTATAGACCCAAGGAGGAATGGCTACACCTTC.

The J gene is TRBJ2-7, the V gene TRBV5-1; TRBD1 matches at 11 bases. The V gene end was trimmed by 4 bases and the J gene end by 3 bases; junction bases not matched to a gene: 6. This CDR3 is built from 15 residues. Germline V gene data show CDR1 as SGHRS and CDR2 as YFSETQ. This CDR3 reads CASSHGGTGGYEQYF. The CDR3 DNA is TGCGCCAGCAGCCATGGGGGGACAGGGGGCTACGAGCAGTACTTC. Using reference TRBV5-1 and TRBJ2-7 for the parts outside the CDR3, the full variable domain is KAGVTQTPRYLIKTRGQQVTLSCSPISGHRSVSWYQQTPGQGLQFLFEYFSETQRNKGNFPGRFSGRQFSNSRSEMNVSTLELGDSALYLCASSHGGTGGYEQYFGPGTRLTVT.

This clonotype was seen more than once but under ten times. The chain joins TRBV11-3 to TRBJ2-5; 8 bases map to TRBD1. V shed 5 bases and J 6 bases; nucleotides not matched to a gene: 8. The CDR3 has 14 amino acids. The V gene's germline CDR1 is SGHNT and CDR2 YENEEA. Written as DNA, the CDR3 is TGTGCCAGCAGCCCGGGACAGGACAGGAAGACCCAGTACTTC. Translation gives CASSPGQDRKTQYF.

The CDR3 reads CASSSIPRGGLGNEQFF. For the CDR3, the DNA is TGTGCCAGCAGCTCTATACCGCGGGGGGGCTTGGGTAATGAGCAGTTCTTC. The chain couples TRBV7-3 to TRBJ2-1, with 9 positions matching TRBD2. V dropped 4 bases and J dropped 7; count of bases not matched to a gene: 14. The CDR3 is 17 amino acids. Germline V CDR1 and CDR2: SGHTA, FQGTGA.

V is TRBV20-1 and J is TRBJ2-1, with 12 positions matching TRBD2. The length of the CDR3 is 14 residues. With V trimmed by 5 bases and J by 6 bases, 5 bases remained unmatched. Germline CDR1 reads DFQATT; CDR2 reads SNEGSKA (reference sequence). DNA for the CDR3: TGCAGTGCTTCCCGGACTAGCGGGATCAATGAGCAGTTCTTC. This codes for CSASRTSGINEQFF.

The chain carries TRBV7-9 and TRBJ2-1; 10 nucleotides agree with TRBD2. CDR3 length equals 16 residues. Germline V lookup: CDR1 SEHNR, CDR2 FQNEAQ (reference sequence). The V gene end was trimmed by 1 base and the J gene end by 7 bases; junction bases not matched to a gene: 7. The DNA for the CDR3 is TGTGCCAGCAGCTTAGTTGCAACTAGCGGGACTAATGAGCAGTTCTTC. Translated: CASSLVATSGTNEQFF.

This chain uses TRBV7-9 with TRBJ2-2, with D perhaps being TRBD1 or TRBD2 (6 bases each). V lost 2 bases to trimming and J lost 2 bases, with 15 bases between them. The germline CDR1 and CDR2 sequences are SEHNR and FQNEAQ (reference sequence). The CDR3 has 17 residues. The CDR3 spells CASSLTWGDTNTGELFF. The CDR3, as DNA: TGTGCCAGCAGCTTAACCTGGGGGGACACCAACACCGGGGAGCTGTTTTTT. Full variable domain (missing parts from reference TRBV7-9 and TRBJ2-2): DTGVSQNPRHKITKRGQNVTFRCDPISEHNRLYWYRQTLGQGPEFLTYFQNEAQLEKSRLLSDRFSAERPKGSFSTLEIQRTEQGDSAMYLCASSLTWGDTNTGELFFGEGSRLTVL.

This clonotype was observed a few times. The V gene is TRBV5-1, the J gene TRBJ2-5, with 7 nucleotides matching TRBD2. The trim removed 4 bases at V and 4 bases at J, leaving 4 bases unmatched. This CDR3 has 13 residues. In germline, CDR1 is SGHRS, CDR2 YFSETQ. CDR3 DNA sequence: TGCGCCAGCAGCACCCCTAGCGGAGAGACCCAGTACTTC. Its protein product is CASSTPSGETQYF. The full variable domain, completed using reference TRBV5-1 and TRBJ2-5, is KAGVTQTPRYLIKTRGQQVTLSCSPISGHRSVSWYQQTPGQGLQFLFEYFSETQRNKGNFPGRFSGRQFSNSRSEMNVSTLELGDSALYLCASSTPSGETQYFGPGTRLLVL.

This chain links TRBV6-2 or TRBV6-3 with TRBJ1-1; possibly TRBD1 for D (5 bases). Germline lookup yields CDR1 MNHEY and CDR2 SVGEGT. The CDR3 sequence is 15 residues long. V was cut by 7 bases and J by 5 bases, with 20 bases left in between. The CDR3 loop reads CASTPRRGRMTEAFF. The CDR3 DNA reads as TGTGCCAGCACCCCACGGCGGGGACGAATGACTGAAGCTTTCTTT.

CDR3 protein: CSARDPRPQSSYNEQFF. CDR3 nucleotide sequence: TGCAGTGCTAGAGATCCCCGTCCCCAGAGCTCCTACAATGAGCAGTTCTTC. The V call is TRBV20-1, the J call TRBJ2-1, with D hard to call. The CDR3 totals 17 residues. V was cut by 0 bases and J by 0 bases, with 15 bases left in between. Looked up from germline, CDR1 is DFQATT and CDR2 is SNEGSKA (reference sequence).

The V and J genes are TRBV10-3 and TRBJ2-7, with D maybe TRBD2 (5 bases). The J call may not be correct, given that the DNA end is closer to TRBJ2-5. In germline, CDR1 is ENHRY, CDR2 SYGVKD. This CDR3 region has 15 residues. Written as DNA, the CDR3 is TGTGCCATCAGTCCTCACTCGACTCTAGCCGAGACCCAGTACTTC. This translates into CAISPHSTLAETQYF.

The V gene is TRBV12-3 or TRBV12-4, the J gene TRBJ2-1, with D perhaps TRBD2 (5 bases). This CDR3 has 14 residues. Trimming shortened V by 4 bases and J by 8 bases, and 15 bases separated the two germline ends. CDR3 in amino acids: CASSSSDYSDEQFF. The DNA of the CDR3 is TGTGCCAGCAGTTCCAGCGACTACTCCGATGAGCAGTTCTTC.

CDR3 coding DNA: TGTGCCAGCAGCGTTGGACTAGAGACTACGAGGCAGTACTTC. It codes for CASSVGLETTRQYF. V gene TRBV9 combines with J gene TRBJ2-7; 7 bases map to TRBD2. The CDR3 is 14 residues long. Per germline, CDR1 SGDLS and CDR2 YYNGEE. After removal of 2 bases from V and 9 bases from J, the junction contained 11 bases not matched to a gene.

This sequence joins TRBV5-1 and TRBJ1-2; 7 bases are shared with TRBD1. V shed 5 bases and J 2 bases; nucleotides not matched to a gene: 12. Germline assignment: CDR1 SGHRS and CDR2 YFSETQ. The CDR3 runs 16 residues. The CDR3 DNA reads TGCGCCAGCAGACAAGACCTCGGGACAGTCAACTATGGCTACACCTTC. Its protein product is CASRQDLGTVNYGYTF. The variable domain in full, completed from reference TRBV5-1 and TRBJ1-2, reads KAGVTQTPRYLIKTRGQQVTLSCSPISGHRSVSWYQQTPGQGLQFLFEYFSETQRNKGNFPGRFSGRQFSNSRSEMNVSTLELGDSALYLCASRQDLGTVNYGYTFGSGTRLTVV.

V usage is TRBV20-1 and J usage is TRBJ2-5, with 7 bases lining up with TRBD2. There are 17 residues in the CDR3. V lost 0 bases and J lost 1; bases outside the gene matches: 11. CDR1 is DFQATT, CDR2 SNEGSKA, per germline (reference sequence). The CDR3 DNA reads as TGCAGTGCTAGAGACCTACGTGGAGCGGGGTTCCAAGAGACCCAGTACTTC. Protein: CSARDLRGAGFQETQYF.

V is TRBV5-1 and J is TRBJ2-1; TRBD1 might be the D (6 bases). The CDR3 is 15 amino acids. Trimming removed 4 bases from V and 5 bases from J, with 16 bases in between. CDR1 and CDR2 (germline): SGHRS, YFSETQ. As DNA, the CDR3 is TGCGCCAGCAGCCTCGACAGGATTGGCGACAATGAGCAGTTCTTC. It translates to CASSLDRIGDNEQFF.

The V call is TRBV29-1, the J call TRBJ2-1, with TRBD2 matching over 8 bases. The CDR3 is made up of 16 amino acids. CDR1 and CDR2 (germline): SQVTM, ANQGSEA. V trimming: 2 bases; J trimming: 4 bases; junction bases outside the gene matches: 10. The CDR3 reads CSVEREGRVIYNEQFF. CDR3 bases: TGCAGCGTTGAACGGGAGGGCCGAGTTATATACAATGAGCAGTTCTTC.